The clone carrying this T cell receptor beta chain showed up just a few times. The data belong to a study of response to subunit inactivated influenza vaccine. The CDR3 extends over 17 amino acids. Looked up from germline, CDR1 is MDHEN and CDR2 is SYDVKM. The ends were cut back, 3 bases at V and 2 bases at J, with 17 bases in the middle. TCRdb independently ran MiXCR on the RT-PCR reads; one entry per CDR3 protein. The data hold about 540,000 distinct CDR3 sequences, with roughly 25% observed a single time. These sequences were also reported in another study, on T cells expressing NK-cell markers. That study reports: A 5'RACE template switching approach incorporating UMIs was used to make TCR beta cDNA.

The sequence derives from a man in his fifties who received an inactivated influenza vaccine. This specimen was CD4+ T cells sorted from PBMCs, taken 11 to 12 days after vaccination. This chain uses TRBV28 with TRBJ1-5, with D maybe TRBD1 (5 bases). In nucleotides, the CDR3 is TGTGCCAGCAGTTTTTTCGGCAGGGCCACAGGCAATCAGCCCCAGCATTTT. Amino acids: CASSFFGRATGNQPQHF. Full variable domain (rest looked up from reference TRBV28 and TRBJ1-5): DVKVTQSSRYLVKRTGEKVFLECVQDMDHENMFWYRQDPGLGLRLIYFSYDVKMKEKGDIPEGYSVSREKKERFSLILESASTNQTSMYLCASSFFGRATGNQPQHFGDGTRLSIL.